This TCR beta chain originates from a study of cytomegalovirus exposure and HLA in healthy donors. The wider study: According to later analysis, the same platform produced the roughly 110 validation and over 600 first-cohort repertoires.

V was clipped by 0 bases and J by 4 bases; unmatched bases: 10. The V gene's germline CDR1 is SGHRS and CDR2 YFSETQ. This CDR3 is built from 18 residues. Assay used: immunoSEQ multiplex PCR; TCRdb lists only in-frame clones, some missing. The sample lists under 200,000 clones; approximately 86% were seen once. Input material: PBMCs. The chain employs TRBV5-1 and TRBJ2-1; 10 bases fit TRBD2. The clonotype originates from a woman in her late teens or twenties in good health and CMV-seronegative. The CDR3, as DNA: TGCGCCAGCAGCTTGGTTGGGCAAGCGGGGGGGATATACAATGAGCAGTTCTTC. Its translation is CASSLVGQAGGIYNEQFF.